This T cell receptor beta chain derives from a study of response to subunit inactivated influenza vaccine (dated by TCRdb to 2016 to 2019). Describing the broader study: To follow how T cells responded to a trivalent subunit inactivated influenza vaccine, the researchers relied on deep quantitative profiling of the T cell receptor repertoire.

The research as a whole found: It was suggested by the authors that each seasonal influenza vaccination may recruit only a limited number of new T cells.

The library was obtained by RT-PCR. Sequencing relied on an Illumina HiSeq 2500. TCRdb reran the public reads through fastp at Q25 and MiXCR, keeping productive beta chains. When rows share a CDR3 protein, they turn into one entry using the most common DNA and genes. In all, the sample holds roughly 650,000 distinct CDR3 sequences, and about a sixth of those were seen once. Together, the top ten hold more than 9% of the sample. For this chain, trimming is 0 bases at the V end and 0 bases at the J end, and the number of junction bases without a gene match is 9. Taken from the germline V gene, the CDR1 and CDR2 loops are MGHRA and YSYEKL. The CDR3 has 19 amino acids, counting the end cysteine and phenylalanine. This entry keeps only the CDR3 DNA: 57 bases, framed from base 1. About this clonotype itself: Its antigen is currently not known. It has no much larger one-base neighbor in the sample; base qualities were not kept.

In this chain, TRBV4-1 is recombined with TRBJ1-5; 9 middle bases align to TRBD1. Material: PBMCs from blood, obtained roughly 13 days after vaccination. This clonotype was obtained from a man aged 50 to 60 who received an inactivated influenza vaccine. Donor details come from another sample of the same person, matched by shared clones. In nucleotides, the sequence is TGCGCCAGCAGCCAAGAGGCGGACAGGGGATTCAATAGCAATCAGCCCCAGCATTTT. Its translation is CASSQEADRGFNSNQPQHF.